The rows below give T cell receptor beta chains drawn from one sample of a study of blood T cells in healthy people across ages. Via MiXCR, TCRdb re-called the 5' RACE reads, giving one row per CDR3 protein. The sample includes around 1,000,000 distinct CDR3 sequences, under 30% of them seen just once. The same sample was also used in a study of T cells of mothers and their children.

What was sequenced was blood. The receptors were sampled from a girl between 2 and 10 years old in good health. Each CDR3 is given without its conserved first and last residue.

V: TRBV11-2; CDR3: ASSLGGQGGTGELF
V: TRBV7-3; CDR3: ASGGDVNEQF
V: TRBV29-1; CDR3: SVGPVPEAF
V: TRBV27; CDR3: ASSLGQGLKGT
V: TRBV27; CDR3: ASSLFLSGESTDTQY
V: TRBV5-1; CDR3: ASSSEIAYNEQF
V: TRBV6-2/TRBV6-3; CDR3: ASSPDYTGELF
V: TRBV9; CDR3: ASSAGTGFGETQY
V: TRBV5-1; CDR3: ASRPDPTDTQY
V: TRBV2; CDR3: ASRSLQGPFNTIY
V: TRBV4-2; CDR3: ASSQDLTGGYGYT
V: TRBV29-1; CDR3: SVLAPTGNYGYT
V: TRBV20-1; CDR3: SARDITSGLSYEQF
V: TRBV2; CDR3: ASSELSNWGNEQF
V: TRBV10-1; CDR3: ASSDHRLTYNEQF
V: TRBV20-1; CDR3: SARDLRREGETQY
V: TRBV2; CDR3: ASSLSVDIQY
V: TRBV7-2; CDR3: ASSPPRPGPLEQF
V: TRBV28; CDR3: ASSWAASSSEQF
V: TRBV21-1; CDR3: ASSTIDAGEKLF
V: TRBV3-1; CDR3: ASSQGSAVGYYEQY
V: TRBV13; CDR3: ASSLAAGAGTGELF
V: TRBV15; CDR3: ATSTSDGYNEQF
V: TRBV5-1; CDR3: ASSLAAGTDTEAF
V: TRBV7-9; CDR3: ASSFVEGLGNYGYT
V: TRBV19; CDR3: ASSLGGTPQY
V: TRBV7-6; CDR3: ASSSTGTSTYNEQF
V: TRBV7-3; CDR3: ASSLVQGAKNIQY
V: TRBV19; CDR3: AGSLDGVFQPQH
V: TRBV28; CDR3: ASRPQNQFHEQY
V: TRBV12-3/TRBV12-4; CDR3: ASSTGTWGQETQY
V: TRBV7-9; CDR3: ASSLLGTTSTDTQY
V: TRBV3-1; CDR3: ASTPSLHASYNEQF
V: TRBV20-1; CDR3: SAFGLAGEETQY
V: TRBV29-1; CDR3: SSESADTQY
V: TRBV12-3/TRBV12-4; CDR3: ASSLALGGRGYT
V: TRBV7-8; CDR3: AGSLTVEANSPLH